This T cell receptor beta chain was observed in a study of T-cell memory formation after mild COVID-19. TCRdb called the 5' RACE reads again in MiXCR, with one record for every CDR3 protein. The table has a few hundred thousand distinct CDR3 sequences, approximately 15% seen once; the top ten hold about 22%. This clonotype was seen repeatedly, ten times or more. V lost 4 bases and J 8 bases, leaving 9 bases between the germline ends. The CDR3 contains 13 residues. Germline loops: CDR1 MNHEY, CDR2 SVGEGT. The rearrangement uses TRBV6-2 or TRBV6-3 and TRBJ1-6; TRBD1 is a possible D gene (5 bases). The clonotype was recovered from a young man who had mild COVID-19 (a few samples of this study predate the infection). Cell type and time point are not known. The sequenced material came from PBMCs or a T cell subset sorted from them (not recorded which). CDR3 nucleotides: TGTGCCAGCAGTTTCAGGGAACATTCACCCCTCCACTTT. This translates into CASSFREHSPLHF.